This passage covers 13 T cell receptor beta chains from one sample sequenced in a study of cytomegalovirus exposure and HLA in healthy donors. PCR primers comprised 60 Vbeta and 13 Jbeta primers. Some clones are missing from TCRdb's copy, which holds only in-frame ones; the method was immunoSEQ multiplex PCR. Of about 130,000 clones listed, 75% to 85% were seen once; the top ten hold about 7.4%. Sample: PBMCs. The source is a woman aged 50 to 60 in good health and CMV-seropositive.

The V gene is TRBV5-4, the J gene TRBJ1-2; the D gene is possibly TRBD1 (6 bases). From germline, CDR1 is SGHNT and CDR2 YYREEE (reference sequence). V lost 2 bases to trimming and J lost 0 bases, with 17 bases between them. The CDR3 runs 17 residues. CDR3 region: CASSFKPGDKANYGYTF. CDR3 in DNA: TGTGCCAGCAGCTTCAAGCCAGGGGATAAAGCTAACTATGGCTACACCTTC. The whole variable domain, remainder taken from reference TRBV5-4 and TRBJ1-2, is ETGVTQSPTHLIKTRGQQVTLRCSSQSGHNTVSWYQQALGQGPQFIFQYYREEENGRGNFPPRFSGLQFPNYSSELNVNALELDDSALYLCASSFKPGDKANYGYTFGSGTRLTVV.

In nucleotides, the CDR3 is TGTGCCAGTACTGGGGCTTACTATCAGCCCCAGCATTTT. It is translated as CASTGAYYQPQHF. The chain is built from TRBV19 and TRBJ1-5; tentatively, D is TRBD1 (5 bases). From germline, CDR1 is LNHDA and CDR2 SQIVND (reference sequence). The CDR3 totals 13 residues. Trimming pared 7 bases from V and 5 bases from J, leaving 12 bases between.

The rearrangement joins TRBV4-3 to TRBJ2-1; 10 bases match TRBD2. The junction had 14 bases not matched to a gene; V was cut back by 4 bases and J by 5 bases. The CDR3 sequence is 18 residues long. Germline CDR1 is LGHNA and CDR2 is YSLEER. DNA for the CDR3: TGCGCCAGCAGCCTGATCTCACTAGCGGGGAAAGGCGACAATGAGCAGTTCTTC. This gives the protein CASSLISLAGKGDNEQFF.

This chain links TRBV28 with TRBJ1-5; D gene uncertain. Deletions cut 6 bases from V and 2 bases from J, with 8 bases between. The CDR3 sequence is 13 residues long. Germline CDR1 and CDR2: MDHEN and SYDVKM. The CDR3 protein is CASRAGGNQPQHF. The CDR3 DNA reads TGTGCCAGCAGGGCGGGAGGCAATCAGCCCCAGCATTTT.

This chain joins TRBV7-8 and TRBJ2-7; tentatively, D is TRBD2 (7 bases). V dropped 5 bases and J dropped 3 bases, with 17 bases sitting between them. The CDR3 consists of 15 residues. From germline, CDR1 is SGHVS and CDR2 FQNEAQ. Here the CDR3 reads CASSQRGGKGYEQYF. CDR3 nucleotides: TGTGCCAGCAGCCAGAGGGGGGGGAAAGGCTACGAGCAGTACTTC.

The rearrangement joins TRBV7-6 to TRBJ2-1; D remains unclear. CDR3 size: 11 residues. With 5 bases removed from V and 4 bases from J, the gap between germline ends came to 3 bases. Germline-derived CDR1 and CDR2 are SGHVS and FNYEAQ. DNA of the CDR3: TGTGCCAGCAGCCGGTACAATGAGCAGTTCTTC. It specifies CASSRYNEQFF. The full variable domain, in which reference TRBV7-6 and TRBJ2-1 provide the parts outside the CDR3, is GAGVSQSPRYKVTKRGQDVALRCDPISGHVSLYWYRQALGQGPEFLTYFNYEAQQDKSGLPNDRFSAERPEGSISTLTIQRTEQRDSAMYRCASSRYNEQFFGPGTRLTVL.

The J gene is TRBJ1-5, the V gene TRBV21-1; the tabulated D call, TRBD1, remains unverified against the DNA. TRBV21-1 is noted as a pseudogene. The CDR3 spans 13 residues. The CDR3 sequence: CASSPQGWQPQHF. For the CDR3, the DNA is TGTGCCAGCAGCCCTCAGGGTTGGCAGCCCCAGCATTTT.

CDR3 in amino acids: CASSLLPGVQETQYF. The CDR3 DNA follows: TGCGCCAGCAGCTTGTTGCCCGGGGTTCAAGAGACCCAGTACTTC. The rearrangement links TRBV5-1 to TRBJ2-5; the D gene is possibly TRBD2 (5 bases). Germline values: CDR1 SGHRS, CDR2 YFSETQ. Trimming removed 1 base at V and 2 bases at J, with 12 bases between. CDR3 length: 15 amino acids.

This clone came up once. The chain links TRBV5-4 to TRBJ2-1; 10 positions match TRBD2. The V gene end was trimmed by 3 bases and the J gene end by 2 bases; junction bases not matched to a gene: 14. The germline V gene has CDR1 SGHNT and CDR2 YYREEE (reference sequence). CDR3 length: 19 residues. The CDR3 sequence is CASSSLGASGSLTYNEQFF. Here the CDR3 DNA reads TGTGCCAGCAGCTCTCTAGGGGCTAGCGGGAGTTTAACCTACAATGAGCAGTTCTTC.

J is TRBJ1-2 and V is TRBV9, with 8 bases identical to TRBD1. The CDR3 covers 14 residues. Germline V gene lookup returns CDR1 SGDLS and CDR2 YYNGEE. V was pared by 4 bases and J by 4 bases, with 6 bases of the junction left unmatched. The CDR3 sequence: CASSPGQGSYGYTF. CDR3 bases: TGTGCCAGCAGCCCCGGACAGGGAAGCTATGGCTACACCTTC.

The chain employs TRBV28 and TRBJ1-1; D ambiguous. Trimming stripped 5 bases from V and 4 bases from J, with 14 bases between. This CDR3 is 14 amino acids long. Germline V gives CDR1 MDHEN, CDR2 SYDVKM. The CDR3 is CASSRTVGVTEAFF. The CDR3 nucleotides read TGTGCCAGCAGTCGTACGGTTGGAGTCACTGAAGCTTTCTTT.

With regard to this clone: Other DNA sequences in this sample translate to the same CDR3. The CDR3 coding sequence is TGTGCCAGCAGCGCGACCGGGACTAGCGTTACAGATACGCAGTATTTT. It translates to CASSATGTSVTDTQYF. V and J are TRBV11-2 and TRBJ2-3; TRBD2 agrees at 10 bases. V gave up 5 bases and J gave up 3 bases; unmatched junction bases: 8. Germline V lookup: CDR1 SGHAT, CDR2 FQNNGV. The CDR3 runs to 16 residues.

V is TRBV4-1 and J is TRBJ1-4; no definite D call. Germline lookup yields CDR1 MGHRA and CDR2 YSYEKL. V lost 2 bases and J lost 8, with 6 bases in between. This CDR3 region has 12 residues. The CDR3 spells CASSQIREKLFF. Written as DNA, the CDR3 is TGCGCCAGCAGCCAAATTCGGGAAAAACTGTTTTTT.